The 17 T cell receptor beta chains reported below all come from one sample, sequenced in a study of Ad26.COV2.S vaccination and SARS-CoV-2 variants. Assay used: immunoSEQ multiplex PCR; TCRdb lists only in-frame clones, some missing. The sample includes under 300,000 clones, around nine tenths of them seen just once. Treatment denoted: 15 to 20 received Ad26.COV2.S at low or high dose, single or two shots; a few received placebo; per-sample allocation not given. Samples came from day 63 after the first vaccine or placebo injection. This specimen consisted of peripheral blood, obtained in a trial of Ad26.COV2.S vaccine versus placebo. Source of these receptors: a person aged 18-60 years who received the Ad26.COV2.S COVID-19 vaccine or a placebo.

The gene calls are TRBV5-6 and TRBJ1-2; perhaps TRBD1 as D (6 bases). The CDR3 is 15 amino acids. Germline CDR1 and CDR2: SGHDT and YYEEEE. V was shortened by 2 bases and J by 4 bases, with 15 bases between the two germline ends. CDR3 nucleotides: TGTGCCAGCAGCTTCACCCAAGACAGGACCTATGGCTACACCTTC. It specifies CASSFTQDRTYGYTF.

The chain combines TRBV4-2 with TRBJ2-1; D gene ambiguous. The CDR3 contains 15 residues. V dropped 0 bases and J dropped 4 bases, with 10 bases sitting between them. Germline lookup yields CDR1 LGHNA and CDR2 YNFKEQ. CDR3 DNA: TGTGCCAGCAGCCAAGATCCAGGAAAGTACAATGAGCAGTTCTTC. It yields the protein CASSQDPGKYNEQFF.

CDR3 coding DNA: TGTGCCAGCTCACCATCCGGGACTAGCACAGATACGCAGTATTTT. Translating gives CASSPSGTSTDTQYF. This chain connects TRBV18 to TRBJ2-3; possible D gene TRBD2, 6 bases. This CDR3 spans 15 amino acids. Trimming left V 2 bases short and J 0 bases short, with 9 bases between. CDR1 and CDR2 (germline): KGHSH, LQKENI. Together with reference TRBV18 and TRBJ2-3, the CDR3 gives the full variable domain: NAGVMQNPRHLVRRRGQEARLRCSPMKGHSHVYWYRQLPEEGLKFMVYLQKENIIDESGMPKERFSAEFPKEGPSILRIQQVVRGDSAAYFCASSPSGTSTDTQYFGPGTRLTVL.

This chain joins TRBV25-1 and TRBJ1-2; D is possibly TRBD1 (5 bases). The length of the CDR3 is 14 residues. Germline CDR1 MGHDK, CDR2 SYGVNS. V gave up 0 bases and J gave up 8 bases, with 13 bases separating them. CDR3 sequence reads: CASSEYRQGGGYTF. The DNA for the CDR3 is TGTGCCAGCAGTGAATACCGGCAGGGCGGCGGCTACACCTTC.

The V call is TRBV2, the J call TRBJ2-7; weak D call: TRBD1 (6 bases). The CDR3 is 14 amino acids. With 6 bases removed from V and 4 bases from J, the gap between germline ends came to 16 bases. The germline gives CDR1 SNHLY, CDR2 FYNNEI. CDR3 nucleotide sequence: TGTGCCAGCAGCGCTAATCTCAGGGGTTACGAGCAGTACGTC. This codes for CASSANLRGYEQYV.

This chain links TRBV25-1 with TRBJ1-2; D gene uncertain. This CDR3 region has 16 residues. Germline lookup yields CDR1 MGHDK and CDR2 SYGVNS. V was trimmed by 3 bases and J by 5 bases, leaving 19 bases between them. The CDR3 DNA reads TGTGCCAGCAGTGATCAACGCGACAAAACCAGATATGGCTACACCTTC. Translation gives CASSDQRDKTRYGYTF.

The chain couples TRBV10-2 to TRBJ2-7, with TRBD2 identical over 10 bases. V trimming: 2 bases; J trimming: 4 bases; junction bases outside the gene matches: 5. The CDR3 has 15 amino acids. Germline lookup yields CDR1 WSHSY and CDR2 SAAADI. The CDR3 nucleotides are TGCGCCAGCAGTGAGACTAGCGGGGTCGCTTACGAGCAGTACGTC. Translating gives CASSETSGVAYEQYV.

The chain carries TRBV10-3 and TRBJ2-3; D possibly corresponds to TRBD1 (5 bases). The CDR3 is 15 residues long. CDR1 is ENHRY, CDR2 SYGVKD, per germline. Trimming removed 3 bases at V and 4 bases at J, with 14 bases between. The CDR3 here is CAISETQGSADTQYF. The CDR3 nucleotides read TGTGCCATCAGTGAAACCCAGGGAAGTGCAGATACGCAGTATTTT.

The V and J genes are TRBV3-1 (or the pseudogene TRBV3-2) and TRBJ2-3; 7 bases map to TRBD1. The CDR3 runs 16 residues. Germline loops: CDR1 LGHDT, CDR2 YNNKEL (reference sequence). The V and J ends lost 5 bases and 2 bases, in that order; junction bases with no gene match: 10. The CDR3 sequence is CASSFRDSAFTDTQYF. DNA of the CDR3: TGTGCCAGCAGCTTCCGGGACAGCGCATTCACAGATACGCAGTATTTT.

V is TRBV6-6 and J is TRBJ1-4; 8 bases line up with TRBD1. There are 16 residues in the CDR3. The J segment lost 7 bases and the V segment lost 5 bases, leaving 12 bases of the junction unmatched. From germline, CDR1 is MNHNY and CDR2 SVGAGI (reference sequence). The CDR3 spells CASSLRTGGSLEKLFF. CDR3 DNA: TGTGCCAGCAGTCTTCGTACAGGGGGAAGCCTTGAAAAACTGTTTTTT.

J is TRBJ1-5 and V is TRBV7-2; D gene ambiguous. This CDR3 comprises 14 residues. The germline V gene encodes CDR1 SGHTA and CDR2 FQGNSA. Between the trimmed V and J ends, which lost 1 base and 5 bases, there was a span of 9 bases. CDR3 nucleotide sequence: TGTGCCAGCAGCTTAGGCCAGGTCCATCAGCCCCAGCATTTT. It translates to CASSLGQVHQPQHF.

This clone has only a few counts. The chain recombines TRBV6-2 or TRBV6-3 with TRBJ1-2; D gene uncertain. Per the germline V gene, CDR1 is MNHEY and CDR2 is SVGEGT. This CDR3 region has 13 residues. Trimming cost V 0 bases and J 8 bases, with 10 bases left between them. DNA for the CDR3: TGTGCCAGCAGTTACTCGTCGGTTCGGGGCTACACCTTC. Residues: CASSYSSVRGYTF.

In DNA form, the CDR3 reads TGTGCCAGCAGCTCCATGAGGGCGGGGGGGCGTGAGACCCAGTACTTC. This sequence encodes CASSSMRAGGRETQYF. This chain links TRBV7-2 with TRBJ2-5; 9 bases map to TRBD2. The CDR3 consists of 16 residues. After removal of 4 bases from V and 5 bases from J, the junction contained 11 bases not matched to a gene. Germline-derived CDR1 and CDR2 are SGHTA and FQGNSA. The variable domain in full, with the rest retrieved from reference TRBV7-2 and TRBJ2-5, is GAGVSQSPSNKVTEKGKDVELRCDPISGHTALYWYRQSLGQGLEFLIYFQGNSAPDKSGLPSDRFSAERTGGSVSTLTIQRTQQEDSAVYLCASSSMRAGGRETQYFGPGTRLLVL.

Written as DNA, the CDR3 is TGCGCCAGCAGCCAAGATGTTCATGCAGGGAACACTGAAGCTTTCTTT. Its protein is CASSQDVHAGNTEAFF. The J gene is TRBJ1-1, the V gene TRBV4-3, with D unclear. V lost 0 bases to trimming and J lost 1 base, with 12 bases between them. Germline V gene sequence: CDR1 LGHNA, CDR2 YSLEER. The CDR3 runs to 16 residues.

The chain employs TRBV7-8 and TRBJ1-2; 7 bases agree with TRBD1. V was pared by 7 bases and J by 3 bases, with 17 bases of the junction left unmatched. This CDR3 is built from 17 residues. Looked up from germline, CDR1 is SGHVS and CDR2 is FQNEAQ. CDR3 sequence (DNA): TGTGCCAGCACCCAGAGGAGGGGGCGACCTATTTACTATGGCTACACCTTC. Its translation is CASTQRRGRPIYYGYTF.

The genes are TRBV6-5 and TRBJ1-2; D possibly corresponds to TRBD1 (5 bases). Germline V lookup: CDR1 MNHEY, CDR2 SVGAGI. The V gene lost 6 bases and the J gene lost 4 bases, with 12 bases spanning the gap. The length of the CDR3 is 13 residues. The CDR3 protein is CASRRQGIYGYTF. The CDR3 DNA is TGTGCCAGCAGACGTCAGGGTATCTATGGCTACACCTTC.

CDR3 sequence (DNA): TGTGCCAGCTCACCAGTCTCCTCTAATGAAAAACTGTTTTTT. It specifies CASSPVSSNEKLFF. The chain couples TRBV18 to TRBJ1-4; D is uncertain. Between the trimmed V and J ends, which lost 2 bases and 3 bases, there was a span of 7 bases. This CDR3 has 14 residues. Germline CDR1 is KGHSH and CDR2 is LQKENI.